This TCR beta chain was retrieved from a study of blood T cell repertoires in COVID-19. Trimming shortened V by 4 bases and J by 7 bases, and 5 bases separated the two germline ends. This CDR3 comprises 10 residues. The V gene's germline CDR1 is SQVTM and CDR2 ANQGSEA. As originally analysed: Amplified reference gene primers provided the basis for estimating nucleated cell counts. The assay was immunoSEQ multiplex PCR, and TCRdb's table has in-frame clones only and misses some. The V and J calls and clone size are taken from that table; D and trimming were inferred from the DNA. The table has 200,000 to 250,000 clones, roughly four fifths seen once; the top ten hold approximately 12%.

This chain links TRBV29-1 with TRBJ2-1; a possible D gene is TRBD2 (5 bases). Sample: peripheral blood. The TCR was taken from a woman in her thirties or forties with acute or convalescent COVID-19. In DNA, the CDR3 is TGCAGCGTTGGGAGGAATGAGCAGTTCTTC. Protein product: CSVGRNEQFF.